Shown below are 28 T cell receptor beta chains from a single sample sequenced in a study of T-cell memory formation after mild COVID-19. From the 5' RACE reads, TCRdb called clonotypes with MiXCR, one entry per CDR3 protein. The sample has 140,000 to 150,000 distinct CDR3 sequences, roughly a quarter seen once. Specimen: PBMCs or a T cell subset sorted from them (not recorded which). These TCRs come from an adult woman who had mild COVID-19 (a few samples of this study predate the infection). Cell type and time point are not known.

The V gene is TRBV7-6, the J gene TRBJ1-4; D uncertain. The germline V and J ends were trimmed by 0 bases and 8 bases, with 13 bases remaining between them. Germline CDR1 is SGHVS and CDR2 is FNYEAQ. This CDR3 contains 15 residues. The CDR3 region has the DNA TGTGCCAGCAGCTTAGCGTTCTCTCCCGGGGAAAAACTGTTTTTT. This codes for CASSLAFSPGEKLFF.

This clonotype was detected only a few times. The chain combines TRBV2 with TRBJ2-5; TRBD1 agrees at 9 bases. This CDR3 contains 14 residues. V lost 10 bases and J lost 5; bases outside the gene matches: 11. Per the germline V gene, CDR1 is SNHLY and CDR2 is FYNNEI. CDR3 loop: CATQHRGREETQYF. The CDR3 coding sequence is TGTGCCACACAACACAGGGGGCGGGAGGAGACCCAGTACTTC.

V usage is TRBV12-3 or TRBV12-4 and J usage is TRBJ2-2; TRBD2 matches at 7 bases. The CDR3 is 16 amino acids. J gave up 7 bases and V 3 bases, and 11 bases lay outside the gene matches. Here the CDR3 DNA reads TGTGCCAGCAGTTTTATCGGGGGAGGGCCGGACGGGGAGCTGTTTTTT. Its translation: CASSFIGGGPDGELFF.

The V call is TRBV4-2, the J call TRBJ2-5; D is tentatively TRBD1 or TRBD2 (5 bases each). V lost 0 bases, J lost 4 bases, and 15 bases lay in between. The V gene's germline CDR1 is LGHNA and CDR2 YNFKEQ. The CDR3 is 16 amino acids. The CDR3 bases are TGTGCCAGCAGCCAAGATATTGGGGGACGGGGAGAGACCCAGTACTTC. The encoded protein is CASSQDIGGRGETQYF.

The V call is TRBV30, the J call TRBJ1-2; 7 bases fit TRBD1. V gave up 2 bases and J gave up 4 bases; unmatched junction bases: 10. CDR3 length equals 15 residues. CDR1 is GTSNPN, CDR2 SVGIG, per germline (reference sequence). CDR3 bases: TGTGCCTGGAGTCCCCGCTCCGACAGGGCCTATGGCTACACCTTC. Its translation is CAWSPRSDRAYGYTF.

This chain links TRBV6-1 with TRBJ1-5; D uncertain. There are 16 residues in the CDR3. Germline CDR1 reads MNHNS; CDR2 reads SASEGT. Trimming removed 4 bases from V and 2 bases from J, with 15 bases in between. CDR3 bases: TGTGCCAGCAGTGCCTCAGTTGGGTCTGGCAATCAGCCCCAGCATTTT. Translated, it gives CASSASVGSGNQPQHF.

This chain joins TRBV7-8 and TRBJ2-1, with 9 bases lining up with TRBD2. Germline assignment: CDR1 SGHVS and CDR2 FQNEAQ. Trimming took 5 bases from V and 7 from J; bases not matched to a gene: 9. This CDR3 is 15 amino acids long. In DNA form, the CDR3 reads TGTGCCAGCAGCCCGGCAGCGGGAGGAAGGAATGAGCAGTTCTTC. Translation gives CASSPAAGGRNEQFF.

The chain uses TRBV29-1 and TRBJ1-2, with 7 bases matching TRBD1. V shed 0 bases and J 2 bases; nucleotides not matched to a gene: 9. Germline loops: CDR1 SQVTM, CDR2 ANQGSEA. There are 16 residues in the CDR3. CDR3 loop: CSVEDRRGGLNYGYTF. In nucleotides, the CDR3 is TGCAGCGTTGAAGATCGAAGAGGGGGCTTGAACTATGGCTACACCTTC.

This clonotype was observed a handful of times. The chain recombines TRBV21-1 with TRBJ2-5; the table calls TRBD2, which could not be checked here. TRBV21-1 is listed as a pseudogene. This CDR3 has 15 residues. Here the CDR3 DNA reads TGTGCCAGGACCCCGCCTCGGAGGGCCGGAGAGACCCAGTACTTC. It specifies CARTPPRRAGETQYF.

Only a few counts were recorded for this clonotype. V and J are TRBV7-9 and TRBJ2-1, with 10 nucleotides matching TRBD2. CDR1 is SEHNR, CDR2 FQNEAQ, per germline (reference sequence). The CDR3 is 16 residues long. With V trimmed by 3 bases and J by 5 bases, 7 bases remained unmatched. Here the CDR3 DNA reads TGTGCCAGCAGCTTTGGAGCGGGAGGGCCGAACAATGAGCAGTTCTTC. Amino acids: CASSFGAGGPNNEQFF.

The sample holds a few counts of this clonotype. The V call is TRBV4-1, the J call TRBJ1-1, with TRBD1 as a possible D gene (5 bases). The CDR3 totals 15 residues. V was shortened by 0 bases and J by 3 bases, with 11 bases between the two germline ends. Per germline, CDR1 MGHRA and CDR2 YSYEKL. In nucleotides, the CDR3 is TGCGCCAGCAGCCAAGATCCCCTGGGGGACACTGAAGCTTTCTTT. Protein product: CASSQDPLGDTEAFF.

This clonotype was counted only a few times. The V and J genes are TRBV20-1 and TRBJ2-1; D is perhaps TRBD1 (6 bases). Germline loops: CDR1 DFQATT, CDR2 SNEGSKA (reference sequence). Trimming left V 4 bases short and J 7 bases short, with 11 bases between. This CDR3 is 12 amino acids long. Here the CDR3 DNA reads TGCAGTGCTATCCACAGGGCGAATGAGCAGTTCTTC. Its protein is CSAIHRANEQFF.

This chain links TRBV20-1 with TRBJ2-7, with a tentative D call TRBD2 (5 bases). V was clipped by 4 bases and J by 6 bases, with 13 bases between them. The CDR3 contains 12 residues. CDR1 is DFQATT and CDR2 is SNEGSKA in the germline V gene (reference sequence). CDR3 sequence: CSAMDSAVEQYF. In nucleotides, the CDR3 is TGCAGTGCTATGGATAGCGCGGTCGAGCAGTACTTC.

This clonotype has only a few counts. J is TRBJ1-1 and V is TRBV7-9; D remains ambiguous. Germline CDR1 is SEHNR and CDR2 is FQNEAQ (reference sequence). The CDR3 runs to 14 residues. Trimming cost V 0 bases and J 3 bases, with 8 bases left between them. CDR3 residues: CASSLAAAHTEAFF. For the CDR3, the DNA is TGTGCCAGCAGCTTAGCGGCAGCCCACACTGAAGCTTTCTTT. The variable domain in full, completed from reference TRBV7-9 and TRBJ1-1, reads DTGVSQNPRHKITKRGQNVTFRCDPISEHNRLYWYRQTLGQGPEFLTYFQNEAQLEKSRLLSDRFSAERPKGSFSTLEIQRTEQGDSAMYLCASSLAAAHTEAFFGQGTRLTVV.

The chain recombines TRBV11-2 with TRBJ2-5; D may be TRBD1 or TRBD2 (6 bases each). Germline V gives CDR1 SGHAT, CDR2 FQNNGV. V was trimmed by 2 bases and J by 1 base, leaving 14 bases between them. The CDR3 has 16 amino acids. In DNA form, the CDR3 reads TGTGCCAGCAGCTTAAGCAGTACGGGGGCCCAAGAGACCCAGTACTTC. Translated, it gives CASSLSSTGAQETQYF.

This chain connects TRBV7-2 to TRBJ2-7; 9 nucleotides align to TRBD2. The germline V gene encodes CDR1 SGHTA and CDR2 FQGNSA. The CDR3 consists of 14 residues. V lost 5 bases to trimming and J lost 5 bases; unmatched junction nucleotides: 7. The CDR3 loop is CASSPWASGDEQYF. The CDR3, as DNA: TGTGCCAGCAGCCCCTGGGCTAGCGGGGACGAGCAGTACTTC.

This clonotype was detected only a few times. The genes are TRBV15 and TRBJ1-5; maybe TRBD1 (5 bases). The CDR3 consists of 19 residues. The germline V gene encodes CDR1 LNHNV and CDR2 YYDKDF (reference sequence). V shed 0 bases and J shed 1 base, with 19 bases lying between them. CDR3 in amino acids: CATSRDIWGRVRSNQPQHF. CDR3 sequence (DNA): TGTGCCACCAGCAGAGATATTTGGGGCAGGGTGAGGAGCAATCAGCCCCAGCATTTT. Full variable domain (remainder filled in from reference TRBV15 and TRBJ1-5): DAMVIQNPRYQVTQFGKPVTLSCSQTLNHNVMYWYQQKSSQAPKLLFHYYDKDFNNEADTPDNFQSRRPNTSFCFLDIRSPGLGDTAMYLCATSRDIWGRVRSNQPQHFGDGTRLSIL.

The J gene is TRBJ2-3, the V gene TRBV7-9; TRBD1 or TRBD2 may be the D gene (6 bases each). Trimming took off 7 bases at V and 0 bases at J, with 11 bases between the two ends. In germline, CDR1 is SEHNR, CDR2 FQNEAQ (reference sequence). CDR3 length: 14 residues. CDR3 amino acids: CASNRGPSTDTQYF. The CDR3 nucleotides are TGTGCCAGCAATCGGGGGCCCAGCACAGATACGCAGTATTTT.

The gene calls are TRBV7-9 and TRBJ2-5; 13 positions agree with TRBD2. This CDR3 region has 16 residues. Germline values: CDR1 SEHNR, CDR2 FQNEAQ (reference sequence). V lost 5 bases, J lost 4 bases, and 7 bases stayed unmatched. The CDR3 protein is CASSKLAGGPGETQYF. CDR3 bases: TGTGCCAGCAGCAAACTAGCGGGAGGGCCAGGAGAGACCCAGTACTTC.

This clonotype was seen only a few times. This chain links TRBV7-3 with TRBJ1-5; TRBD1 matches at 7 bases. With 2 bases clipped from V and 0 bases from J, the junction kept 7 bases outside the gene matches. The CDR3 is 17 residues long. Germline CDR1 is SGHTA and CDR2 is FQGTGA. For the CDR3, the DNA is TGTGCCAGCAGCTTAGGACAGGAGCCTTATAGCAATCAGCCCCAGCATTTT. Translated: CASSLGQEPYSNQPQHF.

The chain links TRBV7-2 to TRBJ1-1; D not certain. This CDR3 has 13 amino acids. Trimming took 2 bases from V and 6 from J, leaving 10 bases between them. Germline CDR1 SGHTA, CDR2 FQGNSA. The DNA of the CDR3 is TGTGCCAGCAGCTTAAGCAGAAACGCTGAAGCTTTCTTT. This gives the protein CASSLSRNAEAFF.

CDR3 nucleotides: TGTGCCAGCAGCCAAGATGGGGCGGGCGCGAACACCGGGGAGCTGTTTTTT. Residues: CASSQDGAGANTGELFF. This sequence joins TRBV4-2 and TRBJ2-2; D is tentatively TRBD1 or TRBD2 (5 bases each). V lost 0 bases to trimming and J lost 0 bases, with 11 bases between them. The CDR3 extends over 17 amino acids. From germline, CDR1 is LGHNA and CDR2 YNFKEQ.

This sequence joins TRBV7-8 and TRBJ1-2; D remains unclear. Between the trimmed V and J ends, which lost 0 bases and 4 bases, there was a span of 12 bases. The CDR3 covers 15 residues. Germline V gene lookup returns CDR1 SGHVS and CDR2 FQNEAQ. CDR3 DNA sequence: TGTGCCAGCAGCTTAGCGCCTCAGACGGCCTATGGCTACACCTTC. Translating gives CASSLAPQTAYGYTF.

The gene calls are TRBV28 and TRBJ2-2, with TRBD2 identical over 11 bases. The CDR3 totals 16 residues. From germline, CDR1 is MDHEN and CDR2 SYDVKM. The trim removed 2 bases at V and 6 bases at J, leaving 5 bases unmatched. CDR3 nucleotides: TGTGCCAGCAGTTTACTAGCGGGAGGCACTTCCGGGGAGCTGTTTTTT. The encoded protein is CASSLLAGGTSGELFF. The variable domain in full, completed from reference TRBV28 and TRBJ2-2, reads DVKVTQSSRYLVKRTGEKVFLECVQDMDHENMFWYRQDPGLGLRLIYFSYDVKMKEKGDIPEGYSVSREKKERFSLILESASTNQTSMYLCASSLLAGGTSGELFFGEGSRLTVL.

This clonotype has more than one count but fewer than ten. The gene calls are TRBV4-1 and TRBJ2-1; 12 bases fit TRBD2. The CDR3 is 15 amino acids. Germline V lookup: CDR1 MGHRA, CDR2 YSYEKL. The V segment lost 8 bases and the J segment 9 bases; nucleotides outside the gene matches: 11. The CDR3 DNA reads as TGCGCCAGCGGGACCTCCGGGACTAGCGGGTCTGAGCAGTTCTTC. As protein: CASGTSGTSGSEQFF.

This clonotype was observed a few times. The chain has TRBV7-9 and TRBJ1-3; weak D call: TRBD1 (5 bases). The V gene lost 6 bases and the J gene lost 4 bases, with 7 bases spanning the gap. Germline values: CDR1 SEHNR, CDR2 FQNEAQ (reference sequence). The CDR3 is 12 residues long. The CDR3, as DNA: TGTGCCAGCAGGGGGCTGGGAAACACCATATATTTT. The encoded protein is CASRGLGNTIYF.

This clonotype was seen a handful of times. In DNA form, the CDR3 reads TGTGCCAGCAGTGATGCGTCGGAGCAGTTCTTC. Translating it yields CASSDASEQFF. The chain has TRBV25-1 and TRBJ2-1; D gene uncertain. Germline CDR1 and CDR2: MGHDK and SYGVNS. The CDR3 is made up of 11 amino acids. V was trimmed by 3 bases and J by 10 bases, leaving 7 bases between them.

This rearrangement joins TRBV7-8 to TRBJ1-3; D is possibly TRBD1 (5 bases). The V gene lost 1 base and the J gene lost 2 bases, with 12 bases spanning the gap. The CDR3 has 16 amino acids. Germline-derived CDR1 and CDR2 are SGHVS and FQNEAQ. The CDR3 loop is CASSLEGRVTGNTIYF. CDR3 DNA sequence: TGTGCCAGCAGCTTAGAGGGGAGGGTCACTGGAAACACCATATATTTT.